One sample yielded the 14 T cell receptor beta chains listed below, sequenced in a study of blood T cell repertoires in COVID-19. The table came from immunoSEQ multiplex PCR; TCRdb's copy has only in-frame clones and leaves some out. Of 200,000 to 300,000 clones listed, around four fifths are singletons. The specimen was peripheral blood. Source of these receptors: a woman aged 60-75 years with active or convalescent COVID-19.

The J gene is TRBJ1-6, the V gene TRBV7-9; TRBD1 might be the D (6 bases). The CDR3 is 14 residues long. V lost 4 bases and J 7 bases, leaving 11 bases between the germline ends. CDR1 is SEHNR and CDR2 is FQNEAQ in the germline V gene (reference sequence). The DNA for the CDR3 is TGTGCCAGCAGCTCCGGGACAATGAATTCACCCCTCCACTTT. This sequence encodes CASSSGTMNSPLHF.

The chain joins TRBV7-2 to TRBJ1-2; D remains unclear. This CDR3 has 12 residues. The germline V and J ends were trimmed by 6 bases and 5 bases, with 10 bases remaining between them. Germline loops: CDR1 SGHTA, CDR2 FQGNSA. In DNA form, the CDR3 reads TGTGCCAGCAGACGTACTGAGTATGGCTACACCTTC. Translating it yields CASRRTEYGYTF.

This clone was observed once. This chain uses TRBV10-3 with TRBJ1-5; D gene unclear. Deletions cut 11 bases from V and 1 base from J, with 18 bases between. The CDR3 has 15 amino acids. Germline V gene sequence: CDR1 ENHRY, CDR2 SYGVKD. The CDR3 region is CAVGVGLESNQPQHF. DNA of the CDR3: TGTGCCGTCGGGGTGGGTCTAGAAAGCAATCAGCCCCAGCATTTT.

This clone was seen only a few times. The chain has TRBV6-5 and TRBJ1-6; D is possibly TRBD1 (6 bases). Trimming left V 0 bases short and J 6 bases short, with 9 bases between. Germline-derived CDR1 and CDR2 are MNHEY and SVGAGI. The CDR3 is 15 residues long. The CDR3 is CASSYSGAGNSPLHF. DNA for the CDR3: TGTGCCAGCAGTTACTCGGGGGCAGGTAATTCACCCCTCCACTTT.

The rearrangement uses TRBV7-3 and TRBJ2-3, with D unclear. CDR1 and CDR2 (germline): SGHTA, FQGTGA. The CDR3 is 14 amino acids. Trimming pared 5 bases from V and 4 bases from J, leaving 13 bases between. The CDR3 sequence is CASSRASVPDTQYF. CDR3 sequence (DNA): TGTGCCAGCAGCCGAGCCTCCGTCCCAGATACGCAGTATTTT.

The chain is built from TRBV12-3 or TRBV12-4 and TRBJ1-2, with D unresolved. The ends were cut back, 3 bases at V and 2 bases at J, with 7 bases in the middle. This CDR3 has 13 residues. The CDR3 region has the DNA TGTGCCAGCAGTTTTGGCACGAACTATGGCTACACCTTC. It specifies CASSFGTNYGYTF.

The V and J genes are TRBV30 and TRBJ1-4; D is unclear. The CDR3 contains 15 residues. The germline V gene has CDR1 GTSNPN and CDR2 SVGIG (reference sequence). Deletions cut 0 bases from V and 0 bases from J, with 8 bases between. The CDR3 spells CAWSVQRTTNEKLFF. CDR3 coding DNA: TGTGCCTGGAGTGTACAAAGAACAACTAATGAAAAACTGTTTTTT.

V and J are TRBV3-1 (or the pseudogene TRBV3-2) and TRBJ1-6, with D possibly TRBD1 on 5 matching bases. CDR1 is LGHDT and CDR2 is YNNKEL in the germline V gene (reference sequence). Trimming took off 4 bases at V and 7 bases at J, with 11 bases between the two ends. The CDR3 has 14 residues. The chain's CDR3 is CASSLGRGNSPLHF. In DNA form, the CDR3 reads TGTGCCAGCAGCCTCGGGAGGGGAAATTCACCCCTCCACTTT.

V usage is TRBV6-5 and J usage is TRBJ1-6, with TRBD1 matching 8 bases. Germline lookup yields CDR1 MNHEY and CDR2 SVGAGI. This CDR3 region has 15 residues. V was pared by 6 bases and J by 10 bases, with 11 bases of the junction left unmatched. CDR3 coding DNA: TGTGCCAGCAGCCGCACCCAGACAGGGGAGTCACCCCTCCACTTT. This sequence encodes CASSRTQTGESPLHF.

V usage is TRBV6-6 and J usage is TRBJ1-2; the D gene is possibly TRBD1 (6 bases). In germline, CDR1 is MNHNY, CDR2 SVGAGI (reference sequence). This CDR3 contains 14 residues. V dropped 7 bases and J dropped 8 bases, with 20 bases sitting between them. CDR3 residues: CASTPRGGESGYTF. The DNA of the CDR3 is TGTGCCAGCACCCCCCGGGGGGGCGAGTCGGGCTACACCTTC.

CDR3 sequence (DNA): TGTGCCAGCAGGTCGGTCGCTAATGGCTACACCTTC. Its protein is CASRSVANGYTF. This chain links TRBV6-5 with TRBJ1-2; D unclear. This CDR3 has 12 residues. Between the trimmed V and J ends, which lost 6 bases and 6 bases, there was a span of 11 bases. Per the germline V gene, CDR1 is MNHEY and CDR2 is SVGAGI.

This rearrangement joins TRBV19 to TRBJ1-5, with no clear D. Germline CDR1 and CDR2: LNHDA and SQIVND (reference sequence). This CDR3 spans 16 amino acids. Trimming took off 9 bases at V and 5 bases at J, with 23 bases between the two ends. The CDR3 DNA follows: TGTGCCAGCGGTCCACTCCACCCTCGGGGAGATCAGCCCCAGCATTTT. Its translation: CASGPLHPRGDQPQHF. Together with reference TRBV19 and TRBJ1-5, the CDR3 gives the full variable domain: DGGITQSPKYLFRKEGQNVTLSCEQNLNHDAMYWYRQDPGQGLRLIYYSQIVNDFQKGDIAEGYSVSREKKESFPLTVTSAQKNPTAFYLCASGPLHPRGDQPQHFGDGTRLSIL.

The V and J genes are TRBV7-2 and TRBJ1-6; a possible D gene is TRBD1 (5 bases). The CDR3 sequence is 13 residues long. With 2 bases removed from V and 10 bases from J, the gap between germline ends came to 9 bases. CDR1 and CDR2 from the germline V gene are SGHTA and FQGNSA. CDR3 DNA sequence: TGTGCCAGCAGCTTACAACAGGTCTCACCCCTCCACTTT. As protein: CASSLQQVSPLHF.

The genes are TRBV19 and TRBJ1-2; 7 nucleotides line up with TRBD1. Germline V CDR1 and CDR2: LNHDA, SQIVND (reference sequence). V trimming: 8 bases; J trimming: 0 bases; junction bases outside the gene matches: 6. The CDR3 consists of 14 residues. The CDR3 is CASHTGASNYGYTF. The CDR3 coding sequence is TGTGCCAGTCATACAGGGGCGTCTAACTATGGCTACACCTTC.